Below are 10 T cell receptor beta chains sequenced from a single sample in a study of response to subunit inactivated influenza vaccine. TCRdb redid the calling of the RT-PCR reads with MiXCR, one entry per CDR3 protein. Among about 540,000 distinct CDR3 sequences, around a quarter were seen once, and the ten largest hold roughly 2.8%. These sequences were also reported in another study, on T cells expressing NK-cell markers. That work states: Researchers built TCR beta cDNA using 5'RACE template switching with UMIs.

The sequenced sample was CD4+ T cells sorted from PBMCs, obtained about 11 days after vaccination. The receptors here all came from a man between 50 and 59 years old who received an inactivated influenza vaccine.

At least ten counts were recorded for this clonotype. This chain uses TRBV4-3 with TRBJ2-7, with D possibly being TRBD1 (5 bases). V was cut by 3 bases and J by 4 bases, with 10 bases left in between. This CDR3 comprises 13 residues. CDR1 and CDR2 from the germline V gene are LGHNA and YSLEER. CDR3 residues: CASSQAQGYEQYF. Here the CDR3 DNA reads TGCGCCAGCAGCCAGGCGCAGGGTTACGAGCAGTACTTC.

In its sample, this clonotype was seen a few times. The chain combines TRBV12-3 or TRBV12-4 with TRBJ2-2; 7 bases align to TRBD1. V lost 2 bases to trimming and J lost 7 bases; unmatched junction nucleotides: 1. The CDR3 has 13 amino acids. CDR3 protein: CASSLRDSGELFF. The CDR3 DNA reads TGTGCCAGCAGTTTAAGGGACAGCGGGGAGCTGTTTTTT.

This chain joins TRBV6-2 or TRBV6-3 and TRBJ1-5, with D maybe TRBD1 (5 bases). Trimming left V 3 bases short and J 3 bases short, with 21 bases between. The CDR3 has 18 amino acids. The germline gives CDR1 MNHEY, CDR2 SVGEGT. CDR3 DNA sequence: TGTGCCAGCAGTTATACTCGATTTCGCCGGGGGGACAATCAGCCCCAGCATTTT. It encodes CASSYTRFRRGDNQPQHF.

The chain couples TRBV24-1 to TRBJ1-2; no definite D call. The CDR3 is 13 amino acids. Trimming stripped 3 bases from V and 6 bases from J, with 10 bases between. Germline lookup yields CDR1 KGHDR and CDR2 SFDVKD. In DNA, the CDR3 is TGTGCCACCAGTGATCTCACATACAATGGCTACACCTTC. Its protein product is CATSDLTYNGYTF.

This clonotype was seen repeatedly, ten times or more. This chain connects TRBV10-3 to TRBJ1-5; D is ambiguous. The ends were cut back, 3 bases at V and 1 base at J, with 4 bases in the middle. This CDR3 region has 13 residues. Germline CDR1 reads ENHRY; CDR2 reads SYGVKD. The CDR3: CAISEFSNQPQHF. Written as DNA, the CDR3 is TGTGCCATCAGTGAATTCAGCAATCAGCCCCAGCATTTT.

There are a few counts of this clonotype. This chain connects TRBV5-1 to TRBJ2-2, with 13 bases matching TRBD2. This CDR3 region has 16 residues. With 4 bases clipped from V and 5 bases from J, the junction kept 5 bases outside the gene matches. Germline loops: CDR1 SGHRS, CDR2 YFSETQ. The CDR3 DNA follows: TGCGCCAGCAGCGAAACTAGCGGGGGGGCGACCGGGGAGCTGTTTTTT. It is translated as CASSETSGGATGELFF.

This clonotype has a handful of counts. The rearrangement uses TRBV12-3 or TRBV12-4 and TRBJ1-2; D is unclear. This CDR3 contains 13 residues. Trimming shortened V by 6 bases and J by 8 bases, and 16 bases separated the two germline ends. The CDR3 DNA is TGTGCCAGCAGCACTGGACCCGTCCGGGGCTACACCTTC. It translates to CASSTGPVRGYTF.

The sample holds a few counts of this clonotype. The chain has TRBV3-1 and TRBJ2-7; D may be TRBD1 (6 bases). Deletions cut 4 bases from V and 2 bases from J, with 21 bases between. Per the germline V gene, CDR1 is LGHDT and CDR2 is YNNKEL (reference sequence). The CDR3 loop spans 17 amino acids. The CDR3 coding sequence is TGTGCCAGCAGCCCCCCTAAAGGACTGGGGGCTGCCTACGAGCAGTACTTC. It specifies CASSPPKGLGAAYEQYF.

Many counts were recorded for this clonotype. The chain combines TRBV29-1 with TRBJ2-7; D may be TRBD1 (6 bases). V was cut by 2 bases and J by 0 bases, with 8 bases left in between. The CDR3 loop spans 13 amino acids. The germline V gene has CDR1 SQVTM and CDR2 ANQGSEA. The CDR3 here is CSVETGSSYEQYF. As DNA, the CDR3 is TGCAGCGTTGAAACAGGGAGCTCCTACGAGCAGTACTTC.

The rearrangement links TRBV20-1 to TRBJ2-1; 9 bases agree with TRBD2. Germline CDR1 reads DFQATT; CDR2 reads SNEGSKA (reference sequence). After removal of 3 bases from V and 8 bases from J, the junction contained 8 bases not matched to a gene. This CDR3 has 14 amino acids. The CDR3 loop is CSASGGRAGYEQFF. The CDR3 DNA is TGCAGTGCTAGTGGCGGGAGGGCCGGCTATGAGCAGTTCTTC.